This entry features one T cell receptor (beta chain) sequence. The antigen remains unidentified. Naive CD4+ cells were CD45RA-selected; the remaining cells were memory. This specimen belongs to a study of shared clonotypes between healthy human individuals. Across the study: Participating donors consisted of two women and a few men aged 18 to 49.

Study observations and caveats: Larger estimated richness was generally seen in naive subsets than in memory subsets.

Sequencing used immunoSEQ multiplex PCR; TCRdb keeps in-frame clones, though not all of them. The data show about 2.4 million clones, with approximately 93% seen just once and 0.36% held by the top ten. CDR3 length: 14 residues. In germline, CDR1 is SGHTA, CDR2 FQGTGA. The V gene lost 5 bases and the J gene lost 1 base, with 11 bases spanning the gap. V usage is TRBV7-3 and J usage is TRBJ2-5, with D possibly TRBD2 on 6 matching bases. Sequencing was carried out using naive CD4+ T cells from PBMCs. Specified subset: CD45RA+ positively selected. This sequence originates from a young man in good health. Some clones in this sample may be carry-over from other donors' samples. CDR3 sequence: CASSPSAGQETQYF. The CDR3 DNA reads TGTGCCAGCAGCCCCTCAGCGGGCCAAGAGACCCAGTACTTC.